One sample yielded the 9 T cell receptor beta chains listed below, sequenced in a study of blood T cell repertoires in COVID-19. Data came from immunoSEQ multiplex PCR; TCRdb stores just in-frame clones and leaves some out. Here the sample spans under 150,000 clones, less than 85% being singletons. The sequencing input was peripheral blood. These receptors were collected from a man aged 30 to 39 with acute or convalescent COVID-19.

The rearrangement joins TRBV7-2 to TRBJ2-5, with no clear D. CDR1 and CDR2 (germline): SGHTA, FQGNSA. The CDR3 length is 14 residues. V shed 1 base and J shed 0 bases, with 6 bases lying between them. The CDR3 is CASSLDDYQETQYF. The CDR3 coding sequence is TGTGCCAGCAGCTTAGACGACTACCAAGAGACCCAGTACTTC.

Notes on this clone: Other DNA sequences in this sample translate to the same CDR3. V usage is TRBV6-2 or TRBV6-3 and J usage is TRBJ1-6; possible D gene TRBD1, 6 bases. Between the trimmed V and J ends, which lost 0 bases and 6 bases, there was a span of 6 bases. This CDR3 spans 14 amino acids. CDR1 is MNHEY and CDR2 is SVGEGT in the germline V gene. This CDR3 reads CASSYSGGNSPLHF. The CDR3 DNA is TGTGCCAGCAGTTACTCAGGGGGTAATTCACCCCTCCACTTT.

This rearrangement joins TRBV7-9 to TRBJ1-3; D perhaps matches TRBD1 (6 bases). Trimming removed 1 base at V and 4 bases at J, with 8 bases between. The length of the CDR3 is 14 residues. Germline values: CDR1 SEHNR, CDR2 FQNEAQ (reference sequence). CDR3 coding DNA: TGTGCCAGCAGCTTAGGGGGGCCAGGAAACACCATATATTTT. Translation: CASSLGGPGNTIYF.

The chain uses TRBV28 and TRBJ1-4, with D maybe TRBD1 (5 bases). Deletions cut 3 bases from V and 4 bases from J, with 15 bases between. The germline gives CDR1 MDHEN, CDR2 SYDVKM. CDR3 length equals 16 residues. This chain's CDR3 is CASSLPTGLRNEKLFF. In DNA, the CDR3 is TGTGCCAGCAGTTTGCCGACGGGACTCCGTAATGAAAAACTGTTTTTT. The full variable domain, with the rest looked up from reference TRBV28 and TRBJ1-4, is DVKVTQSSRYLVKRTGEKVFLECVQDMDHENMFWYRQDPGLGLRLIYFSYDVKMKEKGDIPEGYSVSREKKERFSLILESASTNQTSMYLCASSLPTGLRNEKLFFGSGTQLSVL.

This chain links TRBV6-6 with TRBJ2-1; D unresolved. Deletions cut 5 bases from V and 9 bases from J, with 11 bases between. Germline assignment: CDR1 MNHNY and CDR2 SVGAGI (reference sequence). The CDR3 runs 12 residues. The CDR3 sequence: CASSPGVAEQFF. Written as DNA, the CDR3 is TGTGCCAGCAGTCCTGGAGTGGCTGAGCAGTTCTTC.

This clone was seen a handful of times. The chain couples TRBV14 to TRBJ2-1, with D unclear. V shed 1 base and J shed 0 bases, with 7 bases lying between them. The germline V gene has CDR1 SGHDN and CDR2 FVKESK. This CDR3 has 15 residues. The CDR3 loop reads CASSQVSNSYNEQFF. The DNA of the CDR3 is TGTGCCAGCAGCCAAGTATCTAACTCCTACAATGAGCAGTTCTTC.

The chain has TRBV7-2 and TRBJ1-1, with D tentatively TRBD1 (5 bases). The CDR3 has 13 residues. The germline V gene has CDR1 SGHTA and CDR2 FQGNSA. CDR3 bases: TGTGCAGTCGGGGAGGACATGAACACTGAAGCTTTCTTT. Amino acids: CAVGEDMNTEAFF.

The genes are TRBV5-4 and TRBJ2-7, with TRBD2 matching over 8 bases. In germline, CDR1 is SGHNT, CDR2 YYREEE (reference sequence). The V segment lost 4 bases and the J segment 4 bases; nucleotides outside the gene matches: 7. CDR3 length: 14 amino acids. The CDR3 protein is CASSMSGGNYEQYF. The CDR3 DNA reads as TGTGCCAGCAGCATGAGCGGGGGAAATTACGAGCAGTACTTC.

This chain joins TRBV5-1 and TRBJ1-4; 10 bases are shared with TRBD1. The CDR3 runs 15 residues. The germline V gene has CDR1 SGHRS and CDR2 YFSETQ. The J segment lost 6 bases and the V segment lost 2 bases, leaving 4 bases of the junction unmatched. The DNA for the CDR3 is TGCGCCAGCAGCTTTTTAGGACAGGGGGATGAAAAACTGTTTTTT. It codes for CASSFLGQGDEKLFF.